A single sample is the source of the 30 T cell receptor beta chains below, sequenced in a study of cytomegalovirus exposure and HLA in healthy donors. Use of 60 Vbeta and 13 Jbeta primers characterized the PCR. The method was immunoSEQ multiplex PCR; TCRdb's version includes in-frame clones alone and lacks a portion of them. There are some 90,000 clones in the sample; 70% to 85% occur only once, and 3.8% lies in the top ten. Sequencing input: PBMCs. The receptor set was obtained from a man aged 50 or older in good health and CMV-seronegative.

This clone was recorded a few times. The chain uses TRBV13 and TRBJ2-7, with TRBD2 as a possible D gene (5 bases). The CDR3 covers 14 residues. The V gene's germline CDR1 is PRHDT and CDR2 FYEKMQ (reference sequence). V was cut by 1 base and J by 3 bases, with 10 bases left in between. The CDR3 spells CASSLAGLVYEQYF. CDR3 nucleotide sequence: TGTGCCAGCAGCTTAGCGGGGTTAGTCTACGAGCAGTACTTC.

CDR3: CASSTPGGFWGYTF. In nucleotides, the CDR3 is TGTGCCAGCAGCACCCCGGGGGGGTTCTGGGGCTACACCTTC. The chain has TRBV7-2 and TRBJ1-2; D possibly corresponds to TRBD1 (5 bases). V gave up 5 bases and J gave up 8 bases, with 18 bases separating them. CDR3 length: 14 amino acids. Germline loops: CDR1 SGHTA, CDR2 FQGNSA.

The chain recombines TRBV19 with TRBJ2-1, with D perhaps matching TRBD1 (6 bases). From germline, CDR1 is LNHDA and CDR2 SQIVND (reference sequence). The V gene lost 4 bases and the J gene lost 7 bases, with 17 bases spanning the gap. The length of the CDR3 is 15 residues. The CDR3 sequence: CASSTLGGARNEQFF. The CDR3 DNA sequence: TGTGCCAGTAGTACCCTAGGGGGTGCAAGGAATGAGCAGTTCTTC.

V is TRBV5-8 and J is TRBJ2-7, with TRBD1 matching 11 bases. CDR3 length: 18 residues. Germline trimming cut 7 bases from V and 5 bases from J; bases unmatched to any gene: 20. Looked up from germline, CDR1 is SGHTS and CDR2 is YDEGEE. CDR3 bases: TGTGCCAGCTTTCTTCCGGGACAGGGGGTTGCGGGAGCTGACGAGCAGTACTTC. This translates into CASFLPGQGVAGADEQYF.

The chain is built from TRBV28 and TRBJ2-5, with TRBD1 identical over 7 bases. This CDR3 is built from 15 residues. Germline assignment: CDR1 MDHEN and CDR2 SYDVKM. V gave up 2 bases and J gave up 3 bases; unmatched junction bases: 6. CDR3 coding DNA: TGTGCCAGCAGTTTACCCTGGGACAGAGAAGAGACCCAGTACTTC. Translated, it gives CASSLPWDREETQYF. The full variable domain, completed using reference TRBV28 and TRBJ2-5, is DVKVTQSSRYLVKRTGEKVFLECVQDMDHENMFWYRQDPGLGLRLIYFSYDVKMKEKGDIPEGYSVSREKKERFSLILESASTNQTSMYLCASSLPWDREETQYFGPGTRLLVL.

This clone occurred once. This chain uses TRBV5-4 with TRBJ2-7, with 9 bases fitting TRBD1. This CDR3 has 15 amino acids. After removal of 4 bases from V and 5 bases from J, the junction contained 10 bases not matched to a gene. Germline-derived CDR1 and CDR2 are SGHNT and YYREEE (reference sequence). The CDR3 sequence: CASSHLGQGMNEQYF. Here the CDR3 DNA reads TGTGCCAGCAGCCACTTGGGACAGGGTATGAACGAGCAGTACTTC.

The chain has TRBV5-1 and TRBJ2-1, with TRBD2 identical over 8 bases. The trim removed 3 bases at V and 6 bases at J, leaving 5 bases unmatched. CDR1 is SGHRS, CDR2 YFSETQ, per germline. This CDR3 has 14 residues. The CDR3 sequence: CASSSTGLVNEQFF. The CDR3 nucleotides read TGCGCCAGCAGCTCAACGGGACTAGTCAATGAGCAGTTCTTC.

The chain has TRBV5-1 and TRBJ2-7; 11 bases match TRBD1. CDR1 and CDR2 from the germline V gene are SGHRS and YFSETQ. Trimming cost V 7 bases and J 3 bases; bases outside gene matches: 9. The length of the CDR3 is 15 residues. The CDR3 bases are TGCGCCAGCGGTTCGGGACAGGGGGGTTTCTACGAGCAGTACTTC. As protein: CASGSGQGGFYEQYF.

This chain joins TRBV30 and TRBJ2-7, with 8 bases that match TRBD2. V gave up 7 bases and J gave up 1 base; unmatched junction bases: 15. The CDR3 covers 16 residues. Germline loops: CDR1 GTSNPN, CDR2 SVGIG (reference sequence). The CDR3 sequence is CALINFRVAGSYEQYF. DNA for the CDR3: TGTGCCTTGATCAACTTTAGGGTAGCGGGGTCCTACGAGCAGTACTTC.

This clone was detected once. Written as DNA, the CDR3 is TGTGCCAGCAGTGATCTAGGCGGGAGGGCCACAGATACGCAGTATTTT. It specifies CASSDLGGRATDTQYF. The rearrangement uses TRBV2 and TRBJ2-3; the match to TRBD2 covers 9 bases. The CDR3 extends over 16 amino acids. CDR1 and CDR2 (germline): SNHLY, FYNNEI. The V segment lost 3 bases and the J segment 2 bases; nucleotides outside the gene matches: 6.

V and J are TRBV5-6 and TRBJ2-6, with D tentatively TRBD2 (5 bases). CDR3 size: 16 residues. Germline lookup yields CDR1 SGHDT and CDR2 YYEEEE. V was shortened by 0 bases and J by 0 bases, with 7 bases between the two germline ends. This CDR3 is CASSLAAGSGANVLTF. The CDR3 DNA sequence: TGTGCCAGCAGCTTGGCCGCGGGCTCTGGGGCCAACGTCCTGACTTTC.

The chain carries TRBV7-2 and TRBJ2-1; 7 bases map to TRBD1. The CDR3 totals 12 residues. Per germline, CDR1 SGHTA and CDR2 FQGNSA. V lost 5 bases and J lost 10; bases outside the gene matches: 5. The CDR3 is CASSPNRGEQFF. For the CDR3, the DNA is TGTGCCAGCAGCCCGAACAGGGGCGAGCAGTTCTTC.

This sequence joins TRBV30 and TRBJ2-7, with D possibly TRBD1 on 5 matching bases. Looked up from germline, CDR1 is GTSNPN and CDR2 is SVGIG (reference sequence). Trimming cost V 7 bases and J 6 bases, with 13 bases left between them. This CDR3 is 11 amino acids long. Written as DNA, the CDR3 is TGTGCCTACTCTGACAGTGCCGAGCAGTACTTC. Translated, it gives CAYSDSAEQYF.

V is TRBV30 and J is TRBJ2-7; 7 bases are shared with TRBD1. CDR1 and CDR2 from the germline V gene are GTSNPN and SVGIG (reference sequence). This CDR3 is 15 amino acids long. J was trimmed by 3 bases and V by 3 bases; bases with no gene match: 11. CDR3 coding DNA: TGTGCCTGGAGCCACCCGGGACAGCGCTTCTACGAGCAGTACTTC. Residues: CAWSHPGQRFYEQYF.

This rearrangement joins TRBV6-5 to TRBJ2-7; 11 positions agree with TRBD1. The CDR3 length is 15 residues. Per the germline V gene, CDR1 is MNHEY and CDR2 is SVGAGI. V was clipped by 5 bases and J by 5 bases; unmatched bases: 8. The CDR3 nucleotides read TGTGCCAGCAGTCCCCGGAGGACAGGGGGCCACGAGCAGTACTTC. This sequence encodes CASSPRRTGGHEQYF.

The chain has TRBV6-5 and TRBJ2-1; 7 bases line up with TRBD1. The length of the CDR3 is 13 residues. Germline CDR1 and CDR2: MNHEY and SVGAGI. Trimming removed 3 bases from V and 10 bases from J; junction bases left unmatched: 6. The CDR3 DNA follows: TGTGCCAGCAGTTATGGGACAGCAAGCGAGCAGTTCTTC. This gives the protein CASSYGTASEQFF.

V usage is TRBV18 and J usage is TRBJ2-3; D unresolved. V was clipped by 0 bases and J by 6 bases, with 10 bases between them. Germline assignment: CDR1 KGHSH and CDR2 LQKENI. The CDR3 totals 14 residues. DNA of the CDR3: TGTGCCAGCTCACCACCCACCCGCGAGGATACGCAGTATTTT. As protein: CASSPPTREDTQYF.

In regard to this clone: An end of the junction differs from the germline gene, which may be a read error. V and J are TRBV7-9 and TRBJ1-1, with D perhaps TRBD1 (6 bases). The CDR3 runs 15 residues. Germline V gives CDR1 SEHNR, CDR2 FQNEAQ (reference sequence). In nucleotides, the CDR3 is TGTTCCAGCAGCTTAATAGGGACAACTAACACTGAAGCTTTCTTT. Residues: CSSSLIGTTNTEAFF.

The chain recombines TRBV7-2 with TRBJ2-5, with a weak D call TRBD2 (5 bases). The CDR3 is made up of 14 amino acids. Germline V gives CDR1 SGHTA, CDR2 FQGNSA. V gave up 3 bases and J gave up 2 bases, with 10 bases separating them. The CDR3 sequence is CASSFARGQETQYF. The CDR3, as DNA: TGTGCCAGCAGCTTTGCTCGGGGACAAGAGACCCAGTACTTC. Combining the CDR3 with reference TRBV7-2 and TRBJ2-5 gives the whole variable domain GAGVSQSPSNKVTEKGKDVELRCDPISGHTALYWYRQSLGQGLEFLIYFQGNSAPDKSGLPSDRFSAERTGGSVSTLTIQRTQQEDSAVYLCASSFARGQETQYFGPGTRLLVL.

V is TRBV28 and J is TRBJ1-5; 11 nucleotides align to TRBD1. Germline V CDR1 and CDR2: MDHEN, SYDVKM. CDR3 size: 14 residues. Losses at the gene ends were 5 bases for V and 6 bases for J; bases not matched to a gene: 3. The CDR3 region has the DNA TGTGCCAGCAGTCCAGGGACAGGGGGTCAGCCCCAGCATTTT. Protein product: CASSPGTGGQPQHF. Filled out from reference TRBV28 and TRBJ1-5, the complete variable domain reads DVKVTQSSRYLVKRTGEKVFLECVQDMDHENMFWYRQDPGLGLRLIYFSYDVKMKEKGDIPEGYSVSREKKERFSLILESASTNQTSMYLCASSPGTGGQPQHFGDGTRLSIL.

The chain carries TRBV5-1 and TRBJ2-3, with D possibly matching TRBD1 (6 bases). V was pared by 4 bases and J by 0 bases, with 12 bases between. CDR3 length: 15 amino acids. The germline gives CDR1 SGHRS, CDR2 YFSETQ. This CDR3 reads CASSRDISSTDTQYF. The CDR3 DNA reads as TGCGCCAGCAGCCGGGACATCTCTAGCACAGATACGCAGTATTTT.

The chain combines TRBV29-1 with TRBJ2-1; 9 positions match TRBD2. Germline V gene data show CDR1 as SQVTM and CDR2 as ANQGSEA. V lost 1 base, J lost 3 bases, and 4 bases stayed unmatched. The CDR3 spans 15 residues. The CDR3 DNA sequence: TGCAGCGTTGAAGGACTAGCGGAGAACTACAATGAGCAGTTCTTC. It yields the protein CSVEGLAENYNEQFF.

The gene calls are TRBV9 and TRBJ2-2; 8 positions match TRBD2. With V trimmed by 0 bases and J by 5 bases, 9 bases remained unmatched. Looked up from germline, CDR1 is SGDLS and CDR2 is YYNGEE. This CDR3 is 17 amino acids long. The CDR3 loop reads CASSVEWGLGPTGELFF. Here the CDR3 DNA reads TGTGCCAGCAGCGTAGAGTGGGGACTAGGACCAACCGGGGAGCTGTTTTTT.

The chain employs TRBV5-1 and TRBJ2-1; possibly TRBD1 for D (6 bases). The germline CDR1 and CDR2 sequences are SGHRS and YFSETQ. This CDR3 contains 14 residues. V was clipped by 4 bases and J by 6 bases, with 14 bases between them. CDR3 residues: CASSTGQLGNEQFF. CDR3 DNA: TGCGCCAGCAGCACGGGACAATTGGGCAATGAGCAGTTCTTC.

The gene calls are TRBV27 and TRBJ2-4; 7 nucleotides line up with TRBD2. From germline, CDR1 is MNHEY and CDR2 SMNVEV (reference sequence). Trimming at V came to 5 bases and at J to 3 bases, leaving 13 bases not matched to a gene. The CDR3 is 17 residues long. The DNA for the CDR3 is TGTGCCAGCAGTCCGGGAGGCGCCCGGTTCGGCAAAAACATTCAGTACTTC. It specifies CASSPGGARFGKNIQYF.

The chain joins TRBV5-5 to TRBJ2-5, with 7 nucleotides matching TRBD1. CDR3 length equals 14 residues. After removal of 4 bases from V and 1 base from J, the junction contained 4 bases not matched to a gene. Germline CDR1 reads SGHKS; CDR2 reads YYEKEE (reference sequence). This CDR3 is CASSKGTAQETQYF. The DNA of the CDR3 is TGTGCCAGCAGCAAAGGGACAGCCCAAGAGACCCAGTACTTC.

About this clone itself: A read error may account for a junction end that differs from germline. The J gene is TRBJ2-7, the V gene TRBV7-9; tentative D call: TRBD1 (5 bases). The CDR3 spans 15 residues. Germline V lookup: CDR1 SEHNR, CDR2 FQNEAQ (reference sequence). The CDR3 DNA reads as TGTTCCAGCAGCTCCTCAGGGTACCGTGTCCACGAGCAGTACTTC. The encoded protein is CSSSSSGYRVHEQYF.

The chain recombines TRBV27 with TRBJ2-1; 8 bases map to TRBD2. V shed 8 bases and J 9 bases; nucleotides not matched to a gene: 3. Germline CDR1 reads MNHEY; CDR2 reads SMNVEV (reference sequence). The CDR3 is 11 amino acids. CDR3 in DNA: TGTGCCAGCGGACTAGCCGCTGAGCAGTTCTTC. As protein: CASGLAAEQFF.

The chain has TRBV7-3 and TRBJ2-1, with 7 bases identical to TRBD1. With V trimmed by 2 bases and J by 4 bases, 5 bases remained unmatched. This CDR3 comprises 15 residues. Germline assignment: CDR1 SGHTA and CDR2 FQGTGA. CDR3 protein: CASSLARGQYNEQFF. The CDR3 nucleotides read TGTGCCAGCAGCTTAGCTAGGGGGCAATACAATGAGCAGTTCTTC.

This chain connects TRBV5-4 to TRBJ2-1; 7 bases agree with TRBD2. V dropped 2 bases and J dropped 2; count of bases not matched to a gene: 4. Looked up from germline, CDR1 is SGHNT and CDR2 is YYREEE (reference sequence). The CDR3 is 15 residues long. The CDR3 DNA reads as TGTGCCAGCAGCTTCGCGACTAGCCCCTACAATGAGCAGTTCTTC. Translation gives CASSFATSPYNEQFF.